This T cell receptor beta chain came from a study of T cell repertoires in cytomegalovirus infection. With regard to this clonotype: The antigen remains unidentified.

CDR3 length: 18 residues. In germline, CDR1 is SGHVS, CDR2 FQNEAQ. The ends lost 5 bases at V and 5 bases at J; junction bases unmatched: 13. One entry per CDR3 protein, called by TCRdb with MiXCR from the reads. The sample has about 830,000 distinct CDR3 sequences; less than 35% are singletons. This material consisted of cultured CD8+ T cells from PBMCs, taken from culture after CMV antigen stimulation. The rearrangement links TRBV7-8 to TRBJ2-5; 14 bases agree with TRBD2. The TCR comes from a human donor in good health (CMV status not recorded). Some clones in this sample may be carry-over from other donors' samples. This chain's CDR3 is CASSPHAGLAGVMETQYF. Written as DNA, the CDR3 is TGTGCCAGCAGCCCACATGCGGGACTAGCGGGGGTGATGGAGACCCAGTACTTC.